Below are 28 T cell receptor beta chains sequenced from a single sample in a study of blood T cell repertoires in COVID-19. Produced via immunoSEQ multiplex PCR; TCRdb's table is partial and in-frame only. The table includes more than 200,000 clones, about 90% detected once. Specimen: peripheral blood. The origin of the receptors is a man aged 25 to 40 with COVID-19, enrolled during active disease.

The rearrangement uses TRBV15 and TRBJ1-1; 9 nucleotides agree with TRBD1. Germline V gives CDR1 LNHNV, CDR2 YYDKDF (reference sequence). This CDR3 is built from 14 residues. With V trimmed by 3 bases and J by 4 bases, 3 bases remained unmatched. This CDR3 is CATSRGQGGTEAFF. Here the CDR3 DNA reads TGTGCCACCAGCAGGGGACAGGGTGGCACTGAAGCTTTCTTT. Drawing the rest from reference TRBV15 and TRBJ1-1, the complete variable domain is DAMVIQNPRYQVTQFGKPVTLSCSQTLNHNVMYWYQQKSSQAPKLLFHYYDKDFNNEADTPDNFQSRRPNTSFCFLDIRSPGLGDTAMYLCATSRGQGGTEAFFGQGTRLTVV.

CDR3 amino acids: CSAQSDNTDTQYF. The CDR3 DNA is TGCAGCGCCCAATCGGACAACACAGATACGCAGTATTTT. This rearrangement joins TRBV29-1 to TRBJ2-3; perhaps TRBD1 as D (5 bases). Trimming took off 7 bases at V and 2 bases at J, with 13 bases between the two ends. There are 13 residues in the CDR3. CDR1 is SQVTM and CDR2 is ANQGSEA in the germline V gene.

DNA of the CDR3: TGTGCCAGCAGTTTTTCCGGGACAGGAACCTACGAGCAGTACTTC. It is translated as CASSFSGTGTYEQYF. The chain carries TRBV6-5 and TRBJ2-7; TRBD1 matches at 8 bases. Looked up from germline, CDR1 is MNHEY and CDR2 is SVGAGI. CDR3 size: 15 residues. V lost 4 bases to trimming and J lost 2 bases; unmatched junction nucleotides: 7.

The chain uses TRBV19 and TRBJ1-3; D is undetermined. The CDR3 contains 15 residues. Germline CDR1 LNHDA, CDR2 SQIVND (reference sequence). V lost 4 bases to trimming and J lost 0 bases, with 10 bases between them. Here the CDR3 reads CASSSHWSSGNTIYF. The CDR3 DNA sequence: TGTGCCAGTAGTAGTCATTGGAGCTCTGGAAACACCATATATTTT.

The sample holds one count of this clone. This chain connects TRBV28 to TRBJ2-3, with 8 bases that match TRBD2. There are 16 residues in the CDR3. CDR1 and CDR2 from the germline V gene are MDHEN and SYDVKM. With V trimmed by 5 bases and J by 3 bases, 10 bases remained unmatched. CDR3 sequence reads: CASSAAVAGFTDTQYF. The CDR3, as DNA: TGTGCCAGCAGTGCCGCGGTAGCGGGATTTACAGATACGCAGTATTTT.

V and J are TRBV5-4 and TRBJ1-5; 7 bases line up with TRBD1. From germline, CDR1 is SGHNT and CDR2 YYREEE (reference sequence). Germline trimming cut 4 bases from V and 2 bases from J; bases unmatched to any gene: 6. The CDR3 runs 15 residues. CDR3 in amino acids: CASSNTGVGNQPQHF. As DNA, the CDR3 is TGTGCCAGCAGCAACACAGGGGTCGGCAATCAGCCCCAGCATTTT.

The chain carries TRBV10-2 and TRBJ1-2, with D maybe TRBD1 (6 bases). The CDR3 runs to 18 residues. The germline CDR1 and CDR2 sequences are WSHSY and SAAADI. V gave up 4 bases and J gave up 5 bases, with 26 bases separating them. The CDR3, as DNA: TGCGCCAGCAGTGGGACCAATTTTGCGGAAACAGGGAAGTATGGCTACACCTTC. It codes for CASSGTNFAETGKYGYTF.

This clone appeared once. This chain joins TRBV5-4 and TRBJ2-5; 7 nucleotides agree with TRBD2. In germline, CDR1 is SGHNT, CDR2 YYREEE (reference sequence). The V segment lost 1 base and the J segment 3 bases; nucleotides outside the gene matches: 6. CDR3 length: 15 residues. CDR3 sequence reads: CASSLWGGTKETQYF. The CDR3 DNA sequence: TGTGCCAGCAGCTTGTGGGGGGGGACTAAAGAGACCCAGTACTTC.

The chain is built from TRBV9 and TRBJ2-3; 9 bases line up with TRBD1. The J segment lost 4 bases and the V segment lost 0 bases, leaving 0 bases of the junction unmatched. This CDR3 has 14 residues. Per the germline V gene, CDR1 is SGDLS and CDR2 is YYNGEE. The CDR3 bases are TGTGCCAGCAGCGTAGGACAGGGGGCAGATACGCAGTATTTT. Encoded protein: CASSVGQGADTQYF.

This chain links TRBV6-6 with TRBJ2-1; D is undetermined. Germline assignment: CDR1 MNHNY and CDR2 SVGAGI (reference sequence). This CDR3 comprises 13 residues. V lost 3 bases to trimming and J lost 9 bases, with 12 bases between them. CDR3 DNA sequence: TGTGCCAGCAGTTATCACCGATCGCGTGAGCAGTTCTTC. It yields the protein CASSYHRSREQFF.

This clone was seen just once. V usage is TRBV6-5 and J usage is TRBJ1-5; a possible D gene is TRBD1 (5 bases). This CDR3 is 15 amino acids long. V shed 0 bases and J shed 5 bases, with 11 bases lying between them. The germline gives CDR1 MNHEY, CDR2 SVGAGI. The CDR3 loop is CASSYSAGIHQPQHF. DNA for the CDR3: TGTGCCAGCAGTTACTCGGCAGGGATACATCAGCCCCAGCATTTT.

This chain joins TRBV28 and TRBJ2-6, with D possibly being TRBD1 (6 bases). V lost 6 bases to trimming and J lost 2 bases, with 14 bases between them. Germline V gene sequence: CDR1 MDHEN, CDR2 SYDVKM. The CDR3 spans 16 residues. CDR3 in amino acids: CASSTGKKAGANVLTF. CDR3 DNA: TGTGCCAGCAGCACAGGGAAAAAGGCTGGGGCCAACGTCCTGACTTTC.

This clone was picked up a small number of times. This chain connects TRBV6-6 to TRBJ2-7; 11 positions agree with TRBD2. The CDR3 loop spans 14 amino acids. V shed 5 bases and J 3 bases; nucleotides not matched to a gene: 3. Per germline, CDR1 MNHNY and CDR2 SVGAGI (reference sequence). CDR3 nucleotide sequence: TGTGCCAGCAGTACTAGCGGGAGAGGCTACGAGCAGTACTTC. Protein sequence: CASSTSGRGYEQYF.

CDR3: CASSPQPDRETQYF. CDR3 nucleotides: TGTGCCAGCAGCCCCCAACCAGACAGGGAAACGCAGTATTTT. J is TRBJ2-3 and V is TRBV7-9, with 7 bases lining up with TRBD1. Germline-derived CDR1 and CDR2 are SEHNR and FQNEAQ (reference sequence). The CDR3 is 14 residues long. Losses at the gene ends were 5 bases for V and 9 bases for J; bases not matched to a gene: 11.

The rearrangement uses TRBV2 and TRBJ2-7; D perhaps matches TRBD1 (6 bases). Per the germline V gene, CDR1 is SNHLY and CDR2 is FYNNEI. This CDR3 region has 16 residues. Trimming removed 2 bases at V and 4 bases at J, with 18 bases between. Here the CDR3 DNA reads TGTGCCAGCAGTGAAAGGGCAGGGGTTATTCCTTACGAGCAGTACTTC. Amino acids: CASSERAGVIPYEQYF.

This chain connects TRBV28 to TRBJ2-7, with 8 nucleotides matching TRBD2. Losses at the gene ends were 8 bases for V and 6 bases for J; bases not matched to a gene: 3. CDR1 is MDHEN, CDR2 SYDVKM, per germline. The CDR3 runs to 11 residues. The CDR3 is CASREGLEQYF. The CDR3 bases are TGTGCCAGCCGGGAGGGTCTCGAGCAGTACTTC.

The V gene is TRBV9, the J gene TRBJ2-7; D call uncertain. Trimming took 4 bases from V and 4 from J, leaving 18 bases between them. The CDR3 contains 15 residues. Germline V gene lookup returns CDR1 SGDLS and CDR2 YYNGEE. The CDR3 DNA follows: TGTGCCAGCAGCTCACGTATGGGCCAGCTTTACGAGCAGTACTTC. Protein: CASSSRMGQLYEQYF.

The chain uses TRBV4-3 and TRBJ1-6; D remains ambiguous. The CDR3 has 16 residues. Trimming stripped 0 bases from V and 6 bases from J, with 12 bases between. Germline values: CDR1 LGHNA, CDR2 YSLEER. The CDR3 loop reads CASSQDPGLGNSPLHF. As DNA, the CDR3 is TGCGCCAGCAGCCAAGATCCGGGGTTAGGTAATTCACCCCTCCACTTT.

The chain links TRBV18 to TRBJ1-3; no clear D. Germline CDR1 reads KGHSH; CDR2 reads LQKENI. V was trimmed by 8 bases and J by 3 bases, leaving 14 bases between them. This CDR3 has 14 residues. The CDR3 loop reads CASRGAGSGNTIYF. CDR3 coding DNA: TGTGCCAGCCGCGGAGCGGGGAGTGGAAACACCATATATTTT.

The chain is built from TRBV7-2 and TRBJ2-7; 7 bases fit TRBD2. In germline, CDR1 is SGHTA, CDR2 FQGNSA. CDR3 length equals 15 residues. The V segment lost 1 base and the J segment 4 bases; nucleotides outside the gene matches: 7. As DNA, the CDR3 is TGTGCCAGCAGCTTAGGGAGGACTAGTCAGTACGAGCAGTACTTC. Its translation: CASSLGRTSQYEQYF.

The rearrangement links TRBV19 to TRBJ1-5, with 7 nucleotides matching TRBD1. CDR1 is LNHDA and CDR2 is SQIVND in the germline V gene (reference sequence). Losses at the gene ends were 5 bases for V and 2 bases for J; bases not matched to a gene: 6. This CDR3 has 15 amino acids. The CDR3 here is CASSSQGIGNQPQHF. CDR3 DNA sequence: TGTGCCAGTAGTTCACAGGGGATTGGCAATCAGCCCCAGCATTTT.

V is TRBV4-2 and J is TRBJ2-1; TRBD2 is a possible D gene (7 bases). CDR1 LGHNA and CDR2 YNFKEQ come from the germline V gene. The CDR3 is made up of 17 amino acids. Trimming took 1 base from V and 7 from J, leaving 20 bases between them. CDR3 in DNA: TGTGCCAGCAGCCAAGCAGGTTACGGGGGGCCGTGGAATGAGCAGTTCTTC. Protein: CASSQAGYGGPWNEQFF.

The chain uses TRBV18 and TRBJ1-1; D is unresolved. The germline V gene has CDR1 KGHSH and CDR2 LQKENI. This CDR3 is built from 12 residues. Trimming shortened V by 1 base and J by 6 bases, and 6 bases separated the two germline ends. The CDR3 nucleotides are TGTGCCAGCTCACCACGAGAGCCTGAAGCTTTCTTT. Translated: CASSPREPEAFF.

The chain is built from TRBV28 and TRBJ2-7; TRBD1 matches 7 bases. Per the germline V gene, CDR1 is MDHEN and CDR2 is SYDVKM. The CDR3 sequence is 15 residues long. Unmatched junction bases numbered 8, after V lost 4 bases and J lost 2 bases. The CDR3 bases are TGTGCCAGCAGTTCCCCCGGGACAGTTCCCTACGAGCAGTACTTC. Translated, it gives CASSSPGTVPYEQYF.

CDR3: CASSYSGTVNYGYTF. The DNA for the CDR3 is TGTGCCAGCAGCTACTCCGGGACAGTTAACTATGGCTACACCTTC. The V gene is TRBV7-2, the J gene TRBJ1-2; TRBD1 matches 7 bases. The CDR3 totals 15 residues. Germline V gives CDR1 SGHTA, CDR2 FQGNSA. V was pared by 4 bases and J by 1 base, with 6 bases of the junction left unmatched.

The CDR3 bases are TGCGCCAGCAGCCAAGTTCAGCCGGGACAGGGGTCGAAGACTGAAGCTTTCTTT. Translating it yields CASSQVQPGQGSKTEAFF. This chain joins TRBV4-3 and TRBJ1-1; TRBD1 matches at 10 bases. In germline, CDR1 is LGHNA, CDR2 YSLEER. With 1 base clipped from V and 5 bases from J, the junction kept 13 bases outside the gene matches. This CDR3 has 18 amino acids.

The chain recombines TRBV9 with TRBJ2-2, with 8 bases aligning to TRBD1. V gave up 0 bases and J gave up 7 bases; unmatched junction bases: 11. The CDR3 runs to 17 residues. Germline values: CDR1 SGDLS, CDR2 YYNGEE. CDR3 loop: CASSVGTGQGKGGELFF. DNA for the CDR3: TGTGCCAGCAGCGTAGGGACAGGACAGGGAAAAGGCGGGGAGCTGTTTTTT.

The chain links TRBV27 to TRBJ1-1; possibly TRBD1 for D (6 bases). Germline CDR1 and CDR2: MNHEY and SMNVEV (reference sequence). Trimming stripped 2 bases from V and 4 bases from J, with 8 bases between. The CDR3 is 13 residues long. The CDR3 sequence is CASSLTRGTEAFF. CDR3 DNA sequence: TGTGCCAGCAGTTTAACCAGGGGCACTGAAGCTTTCTTT.